The text below deals with one T cell receptor (beta chain). The antigen is not known. The entry originates in a study of T cells in Graves' hyperthyroidism and ophthalmopathy. Overall study results and limits: Blood held most thyroid clonotypes expanded above 0.001 frequency.

PBMCs were derived from roughly 10 ml fresh peripheral blood. The CDR3 regions of TCR beta were amplified from RNA transcripts. First-round RT-PCR targeting the TCR CDR3 was performed with the HTBI primer set. Via MiXCR, TCRdb re-called the multiplex PCR reads, giving one row per CDR3 protein. The table lists approximately 640,000 distinct CDR3 sequences, around a sixth of them singletons. V was clipped by 3 bases and J by 13 bases; unmatched bases: 6. Looked up from germline, CDR1 is MDHEN and CDR2 is SYDVKM. This CDR3 spans 12 amino acids. The rearrangement uses TRBV28 and TRBJ2-5; TRBD1 aligns across 9 bases. The sample was blood. The clonotype was recovered from a man in his forties or fifties with Graves' hyperthyroidism. The CDR3 is CASSLQGQGRYF. As DNA, the CDR3 is TGTGCCAGCAGTTTGCAGGGACAGGGACGGTACTTC. Using reference TRBV28 and TRBJ2-5 for the parts outside the CDR3, the full variable domain is DVKVTQSSRYLVKRTGEKVFLECVQDMDHENMFWYRQDPGLGLRLIYFSYDVKMKEKGDIPEGYSVSREKKERFSLILESASTNQTSMYLCASSLQGQGRYFGPGTRLLVL.